The clone carrying this T cell receptor (beta chain) was seen a handful of times. One end of the junction is discordant with germline, which a read error may explain. The CDR3 loop spans 12 amino acids. In germline, CDR1 is WSHSY, CDR2 SAAADI. The record originates from a study of T cells in Graves' hyperthyroidism and ophthalmopathy. Researchers took RNA transcripts and amplified the TCR beta CDR3 regions from them. During a first-round RT-PCR of the TCR CDR3, the HTBI primer set was used. TCRdb re-derived calls from the multiplex PCR reads in MiXCR, one entry per CDR3 protein. The sample carries fewer than 350,000 distinct CDR3 sequences, 21% recorded once.

The chain couples TRBV10-2 to TRBJ1-5; D might be TRBD1 (5 bases). Sequenced sample: blood. This clonotype was sampled from a woman aged 45 to 65 with Graves' hyperthyroidism. The CDR3 reads CAAQVGNQPQRF. The DNA of the CDR3 is TGCGCCGCACAGGTGGGGAATCAGCCCCAGCGTTTT.